The 14 T cell receptor beta chains given below trace back to one sample, sequenced in a study of T cell responses to AZD1222 COVID-19 vaccine. This table comes from immunoSEQ multiplex PCR, and its TCRdb copy is limited to in-frame clones, with some not included. Among around 70,000 clones listed, more than 75% were seen once. The material sequenced was peripheral blood, taken 28 days after the second dose of the MenACWY control vaccine. The source of these receptors is an adult who received the MenACWY meningococcal vaccine as a control.

This chain connects TRBV27 to TRBJ1-1; the D gene is possibly TRBD1 (5 bases). V gave up 2 bases and J gave up 4 bases, with 5 bases separating them. CDR3 length: 12 residues. Germline CDR1 is MNHEY and CDR2 is SMNVEV (reference sequence). CDR3 sequence reads: CASSLRGTEAFF. The CDR3 DNA follows: TGTGCCAGCAGTTTAAGGGGCACTGAAGCTTTCTTT.

The chain uses TRBV4-1 and TRBJ2-3; D may be TRBD2 (5 bases). CDR3 length equals 14 residues. CDR1 is MGHRA and CDR2 is YSYEKL in the germline V gene. V was shortened by 2 bases and J by 1 base, with 7 bases between the two germline ends. The CDR3, as DNA: TGCGCCAGCAGCCAACCAGCGGGCACAGATACGCAGTATTTT. Translated: CASSQPAGTDTQYF.

The chain carries TRBV28 and TRBJ2-1; maybe TRBD2 (6 bases). The CDR3 spans 13 residues. Germline lookup yields CDR1 MDHEN and CDR2 SYDVKM. Trimming pared 6 bases from V and 4 bases from J, leaving 10 bases between. CDR3 in amino acids: CASSLGTYNEQFF. For the CDR3, the DNA is TGTGCCAGCAGCCTAGGGACTTACAATGAGCAGTTCTTC.

CDR3 loop: CASSLDRSAAEAFF. The CDR3 DNA reads TGTGCCAGCAGCTTAGATAGGTCAGCTGCTGAAGCTTTCTTT. The chain has TRBV7-9 and TRBJ1-1; no firm D call. This CDR3 comprises 14 residues. Trimming took off 1 base at V and 6 bases at J, with 12 bases between the two ends. Germline V gene lookup returns CDR1 SEHNR and CDR2 FQNEAQ (reference sequence).

The rearrangement links TRBV28 to TRBJ1-4; D is unresolved. CDR3 length: 15 residues. The germline V gene encodes CDR1 MDHEN and CDR2 SYDVKM. The V gene lost 0 bases and the J gene lost 8 bases, with 13 bases spanning the gap. The CDR3, as DNA: TGTGCCAGCAGTTTATGGGCGTTGTCTGGGGAAAAACTGTTTTTT. It translates to CASSLWALSGEKLFF. The full variable domain, in which reference TRBV28 and TRBJ1-4 provide the parts outside the CDR3, is DVKVTQSSRYLVKRTGEKVFLECVQDMDHENMFWYRQDPGLGLRLIYFSYDVKMKEKGDIPEGYSVSREKKERFSLILESASTNQTSMYLCASSLWALSGEKLFFGSGTQLSVL.

The chain joins TRBV6-2 or TRBV6-3 to TRBJ2-3, with TRBD1 as a possible D gene (5 bases). V shed 0 bases and J shed 1 base, with 8 bases lying between them. Germline CDR1 and CDR2: MNHEY and SVGEGT. This CDR3 has 15 residues. DNA of the CDR3: TGTGCCAGCAGTTACTCCGTAGGGGGCACAGATACGCAGTATTTT. It yields the protein CASSYSVGGTDTQYF.

As to this clone: This sample also contains other DNA sequences that code for the same CDR3. This chain joins TRBV9 and TRBJ2-7; D is possibly TRBD1 (5 bases). The ends were cut back, 3 bases at V and 1 base at J, with 14 bases in the middle. The CDR3 has 15 residues. Germline-derived CDR1 and CDR2 are SGDLS and YYNGEE. The CDR3 protein is CASSETGANSYEQYF. Here the CDR3 DNA reads TGTGCCAGCAGCGAAACAGGCGCCAATTCCTACGAGCAGTACTTC.

The chain links TRBV18 to TRBJ2-1; 9 bases match TRBD2. The CDR3 contains 16 residues. Germline values: CDR1 KGHSH, CDR2 LQKENI. V trimming: 3 bases; J trimming: 4 bases; junction bases outside the gene matches: 7. Here the CDR3 reads CASSPQGSGRYNEQFF. The DNA of the CDR3 is TGTGCCAGCTCACCCCAGGGCAGCGGGAGGTACAATGAGCAGTTCTTC. Variable domain in full (rest from reference TRBV18 and TRBJ2-1): NAGVMQNPRHLVRRRGQEARLRCSPMKGHSHVYWYRQLPEEGLKFMVYLQKENIIDESGMPKERFSAEFPKEGPSILRIQQVVRGDSAAYFCASSPQGSGRYNEQFFGPGTRLTVL.

V gene TRBV3-1 (or the pseudogene TRBV3-2) combines with J gene TRBJ1-2, with a weak D call TRBD1 (5 bases). CDR1 LGHDT and CDR2 YNNKEL come from the germline V gene (reference sequence). This CDR3 contains 15 residues. V was pared by 3 bases and J by 2 bases, with 13 bases between. In nucleotides, the CDR3 is TGTGCCAGCAGCCAGGCCGGGACGGCGAACTATGGCTACACCTTC. Its translation is CASSQAGTANYGYTF.

This clone was seen only once. V usage is TRBV7-6 and J usage is TRBJ2-1; D tentatively fits TRBD1 or TRBD2 (6 bases each). CDR3 length: 17 amino acids. The germline CDR1 and CDR2 sequences are SGHVS and FNYEAQ. Trimming removed 2 bases at V and 6 bases at J, with 20 bases between. Here the CDR3 reads CASSLFSELGGGNEQFF. The CDR3 DNA reads as TGTGCCAGCAGCTTATTCTCCGAGCTAGGGGGAGGCAATGAGCAGTTCTTC.

The V and J genes are TRBV18 and TRBJ1-5, with unresolved D. CDR1 and CDR2 (germline): KGHSH, LQKENI. The CDR3 runs 13 residues. V lost 6 bases and J 5 bases, leaving 11 bases between the germline ends. CDR3 in DNA: TGTGCCAGCTCCCCCCTAAAAGATCAGCCCCAGCATTTT. This translates into CASSPLKDQPQHF.

The CDR3 here is CASSVAAGWDTIYF. The DNA for the CDR3 is TGTGCCAGCAGCGTAGCGGCAGGGTGGGACACCATATATTTT. This sequence joins TRBV9 and TRBJ1-3; D may be TRBD1 (5 bases). CDR1 and CDR2 from the germline V gene are SGDLS and YYNGEE. The V end was cut by 0 bases, the J end by 8 bases, with 12 bases between. This CDR3 has 14 residues.

The rearrangement links TRBV4-1 to TRBJ2-7; 8 bases match TRBD1. V shed 3 bases, J shed 12 bases, and the junction held 10 bases outside the gene matches. There are 13 residues in the CDR3. Looked up from germline, CDR1 is MGHRA and CDR2 is YSYEKL. The CDR3 loop is CASSQFSGTGLYF. The DNA for the CDR3 is TGCGCCAGCAGCCAGTTCTCCGGGACAGGTCTGTACTTC.

The V gene is TRBV2, the J gene TRBJ2-7, with 11 bases identical to TRBD1. The CDR3 is 14 amino acids. Per germline, CDR1 SNHLY and CDR2 FYNNEI. V lost 9 bases, J lost 4 bases, and 8 bases stayed unmatched. The CDR3, as DNA: TGTGCCAGTGGGCGGGACAGGGGGGAATACGAGCAGTACTTC. Protein product: CASGRDRGEYEQYF.